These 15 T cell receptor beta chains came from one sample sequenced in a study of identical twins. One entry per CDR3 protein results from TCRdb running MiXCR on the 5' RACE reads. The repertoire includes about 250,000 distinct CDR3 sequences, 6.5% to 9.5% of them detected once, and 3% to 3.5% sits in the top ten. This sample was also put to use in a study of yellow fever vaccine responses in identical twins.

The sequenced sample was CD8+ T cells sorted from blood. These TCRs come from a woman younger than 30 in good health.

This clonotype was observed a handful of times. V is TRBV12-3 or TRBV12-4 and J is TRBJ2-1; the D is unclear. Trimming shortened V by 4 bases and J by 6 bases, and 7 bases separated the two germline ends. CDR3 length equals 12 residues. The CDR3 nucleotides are TGTGCCAGCAGTTCCCCCTCCAATGAGCAGTTCTTC. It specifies CASSSPSNEQFF.

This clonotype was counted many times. The CDR3 region is CASSQEWLAGGPPYNEQFF. Here the CDR3 DNA reads TGCGCCAGCAGCCAAGAGTGGCTAGCGGGAGGGCCCCCCTACAATGAGCAGTTCTTC. The rearrangement links TRBV4-3 to TRBJ2-1, with 12 positions matching TRBD2. The CDR3 contains 19 residues. In germline, CDR1 is LGHNA, CDR2 YSLEER. Trimming cost V 0 bases and J 2 bases; bases outside gene matches: 8.

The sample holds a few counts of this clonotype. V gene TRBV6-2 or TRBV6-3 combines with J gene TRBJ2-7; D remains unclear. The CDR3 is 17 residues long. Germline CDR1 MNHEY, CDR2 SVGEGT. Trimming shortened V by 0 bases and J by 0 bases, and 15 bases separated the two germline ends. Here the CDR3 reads CASSYSGSLLLSYEQYF. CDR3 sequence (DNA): TGTGCCAGCAGTTACTCCGGGTCATTACTGCTCTCCTACGAGCAGTACTTC.

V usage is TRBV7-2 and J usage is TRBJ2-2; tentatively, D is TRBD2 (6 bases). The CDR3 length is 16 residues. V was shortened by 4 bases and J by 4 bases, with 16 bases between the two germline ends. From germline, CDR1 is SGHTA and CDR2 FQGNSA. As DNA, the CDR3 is TGTGCCAGCAGCTCCTTAGCGCTGGGGGGCACCGGGGAGCTGTTTTTT. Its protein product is CASSSLALGGTGELFF.

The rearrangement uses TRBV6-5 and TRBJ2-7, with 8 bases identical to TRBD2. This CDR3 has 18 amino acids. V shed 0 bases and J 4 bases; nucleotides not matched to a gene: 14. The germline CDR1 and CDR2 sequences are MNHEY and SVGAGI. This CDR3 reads CASSYSPPGLDILYEQYF. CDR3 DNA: TGTGCCAGCAGTTACTCTCCCCCGGGACTAGATATTCTATACGAGCAGTACTTC.

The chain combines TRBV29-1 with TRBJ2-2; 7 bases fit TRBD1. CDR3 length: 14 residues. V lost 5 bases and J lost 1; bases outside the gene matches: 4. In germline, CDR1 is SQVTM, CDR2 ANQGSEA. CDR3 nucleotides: TGCAGCGTTACCGGGACAGAGAACACCGGGGAGCTGTTTTTT. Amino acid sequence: CSVTGTENTGELFF.

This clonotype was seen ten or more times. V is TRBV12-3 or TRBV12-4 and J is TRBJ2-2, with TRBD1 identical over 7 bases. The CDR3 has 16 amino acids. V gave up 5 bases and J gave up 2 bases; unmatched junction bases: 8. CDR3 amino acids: CASSVRQGFNTGELFF. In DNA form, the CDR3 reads TGTGCCAGCAGTGTCAGACAGGGTTTCAACACCGGGGAGCTGTTTTTT.

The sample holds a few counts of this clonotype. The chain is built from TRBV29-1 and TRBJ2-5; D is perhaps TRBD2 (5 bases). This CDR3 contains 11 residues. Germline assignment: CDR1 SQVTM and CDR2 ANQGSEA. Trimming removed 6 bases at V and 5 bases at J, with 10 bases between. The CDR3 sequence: CSVGAGETQYF. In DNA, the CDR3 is TGCAGCGTGGGAGCCGGGGAGACCCAGTACTTC.

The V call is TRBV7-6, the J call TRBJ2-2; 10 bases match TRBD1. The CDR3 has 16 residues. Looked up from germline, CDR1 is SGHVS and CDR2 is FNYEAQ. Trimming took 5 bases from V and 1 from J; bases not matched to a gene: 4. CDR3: CASSPTGGKNTGELFF. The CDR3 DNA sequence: TGTGCCAGCAGCCCGACAGGGGGCAAGAACACCGGGGAGCTGTTTTTT.

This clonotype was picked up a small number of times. The CDR3 nucleotides are TGTGCCAGCAGCCTTTCCGGGACAGGGGGCCCGCAGTACTTC. Encoded protein: CASSLSGTGGPQYF. The rearrangement links TRBV7-6 to TRBJ2-7, with 12 bases lining up with TRBD1. J gave up 9 bases and V 5 bases, and 8 bases lay outside the gene matches. The CDR3 runs to 14 residues. The germline V gene has CDR1 SGHVS and CDR2 FNYEAQ.

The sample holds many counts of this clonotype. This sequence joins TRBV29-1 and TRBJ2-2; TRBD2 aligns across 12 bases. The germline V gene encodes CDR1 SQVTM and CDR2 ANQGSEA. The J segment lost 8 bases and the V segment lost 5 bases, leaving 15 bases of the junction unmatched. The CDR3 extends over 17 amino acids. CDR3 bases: TGCAGCGTTCATTTATACGCGACTAGCGGGGGAGCTGGGGAGCTGTTTTTT. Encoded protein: CSVHLYATSGGAGELFF.

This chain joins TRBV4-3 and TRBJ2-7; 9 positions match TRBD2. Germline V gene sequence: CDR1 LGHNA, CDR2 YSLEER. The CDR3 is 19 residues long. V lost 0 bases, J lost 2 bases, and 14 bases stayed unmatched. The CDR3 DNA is TGCGCCAGCAGCCAAGATGGGGGACTAGCTGGAACGGGGCCCTACGAGCAGTACTTC. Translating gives CASSQDGGLAGTGPYEQYF.

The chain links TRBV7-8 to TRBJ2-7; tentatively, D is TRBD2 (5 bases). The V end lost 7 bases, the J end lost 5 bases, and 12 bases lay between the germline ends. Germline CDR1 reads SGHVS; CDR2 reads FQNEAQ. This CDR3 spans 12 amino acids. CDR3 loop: CASNEGGHEQYF. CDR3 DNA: TGTGCCAGCAACGAGGGTGGCCACGAGCAGTACTTC.

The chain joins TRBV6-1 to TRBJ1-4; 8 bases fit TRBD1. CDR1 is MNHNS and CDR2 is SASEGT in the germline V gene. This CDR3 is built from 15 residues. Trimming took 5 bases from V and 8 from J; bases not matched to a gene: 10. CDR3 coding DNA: TGTGCCAGCAGTCTCAACGGACAGGGCTGGGAAAAACTGTTTTTT. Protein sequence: CASSLNGQGWEKLFF.

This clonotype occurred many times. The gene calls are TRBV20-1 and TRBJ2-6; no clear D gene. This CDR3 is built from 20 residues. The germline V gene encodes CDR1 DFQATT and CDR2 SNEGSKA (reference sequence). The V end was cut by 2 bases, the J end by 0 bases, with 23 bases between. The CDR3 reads CSARTLTETEKLSGANVLTF. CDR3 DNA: TGCAGTGCTAGAACTCTGACCGAGACCGAAAAACTCTCTGGGGCCAACGTCCTGACTTTC.